This TCR beta chain emerged from a study of cytotoxic CD8 clonotypes in ibrutinib-treated CLL. Per the germline V gene, CDR1 is SGHVS and CDR2 is FQNEAQ. This CDR3 is built from 16 residues. With 1 base clipped from V and 8 bases from J, the junction kept 10 bases outside the gene matches. The assay was immunoSEQ multiplex PCR, and TCRdb's table has in-frame clones only and misses some. The repertoire includes approximately 200,000 clones, over 60% of them detected once, and under 15% sits in the top ten. In the case of this clone: Its antigen remains unidentified.

Overall study findings and caveats: Starting clonality was above that of age-matched healthy donors and tracked circulating CD8+ T-cell counts.

The specimen comprised PBMCs, sampled after 24 months of ibrutinib treatment. The sequence came from a human donor with chronic lymphocytic leukemia. The chain employs TRBV7-8 and TRBJ2-2; 7 positions agree with TRBD1. CDR3 in DNA: TGTGCCAGCAGCTTAGAGACCTCCGGGACAGTAGGGGAGCTGTTTTTT. It yields the protein CASSLETSGTVGELFF.